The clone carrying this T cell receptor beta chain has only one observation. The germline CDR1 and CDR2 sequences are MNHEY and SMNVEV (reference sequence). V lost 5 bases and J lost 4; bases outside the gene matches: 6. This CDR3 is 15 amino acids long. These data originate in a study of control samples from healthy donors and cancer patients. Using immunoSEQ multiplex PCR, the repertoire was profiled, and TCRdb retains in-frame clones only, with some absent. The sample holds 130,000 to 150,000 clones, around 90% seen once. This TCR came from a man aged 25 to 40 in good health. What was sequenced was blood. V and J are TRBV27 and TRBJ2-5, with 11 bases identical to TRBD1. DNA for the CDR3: TGTGCCAGCAGTCAACCGGGACAGGGGGTAGAGACCCAGTACTTC. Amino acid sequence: CASSQPGQGVETQYF.